A single sample gave rise to the 30 T cell receptor beta chains below, sequenced in a study of T cells in Graves' hyperthyroidism and ophthalmopathy. Amplified TCR beta CDR3 regions derived from RNA transcripts. First-round RT-PCR with HTBI primers amplified the TCR CDR3 region. One entry per CDR3 protein results from TCRdb running MiXCR on the multiplex PCR reads. The table has some 570,000 distinct CDR3 sequences, approximately 17% seen once. Sequencing used blood. The receptors stem from a woman aged 18-35 years with Graves' ophthalmopathy.

There are a few counts of this clonotype. The rearrangement joins TRBV27 to TRBJ1-6; D remains unclear. Deletions cut 2 bases from V and 6 bases from J, with 8 bases between. Germline V gene data show CDR1 as MNHEY and CDR2 as SMNVEV (reference sequence). CDR3 length: 14 amino acids. CDR3 DNA sequence: TGTGCCAGCAGTTTAGACTACACTAATTCACCCCTCCACTTT. The encoded protein is CASSLDYTNSPLHF.

This clonotype was seen ten or more times. The V call is TRBV6-2 or TRBV6-3, the J call TRBJ2-1; D uncertain. CDR1 and CDR2 (germline): MNHEY, SVGEGT. V lost 4 bases to trimming and J lost 7 bases, with 17 bases between them. The CDR3 covers 15 residues. For the CDR3, the DNA is TGTGCCAGCAGTTTCTTTGGACGGAATGGGAATGAGCAGTTCTTC. It specifies CASSFFGRNGNEQFF.

A few counts support this clonotype. The rearrangement links TRBV6-1 to TRBJ1-2; 9 positions match TRBD1. Losses at the gene ends were 3 bases for V and 0 bases for J; bases not matched to a gene: 14. The CDR3 consists of 19 residues. Germline-derived CDR1 and CDR2 are MNHNS and SASEGT. The CDR3 coding sequence is TGTGCCAGCAGTGATGGGGAGAGGGGACAGGGTAAAGCTAACTATGGCTACACCTTC. Protein sequence: CASSDGERGQGKANYGYTF.

This clonotype was seen repeatedly, ten times or more. The rearrangement joins TRBV27 to TRBJ1-2; TRBD1 matches at 7 bases. The CDR3 is 14 residues long. V shed 3 bases, J shed 6 bases, and the junction held 7 bases outside the gene matches. The germline gives CDR1 MNHEY, CDR2 SMNVEV (reference sequence). CDR3 in amino acids: CASSFRQGGDGYTF. The DNA of the CDR3 is TGTGCCAGCAGTTTCCGACAGGGAGGGGATGGCTACACCTTC.

J is TRBJ2-3 and V is TRBV3-1; TRBD2 matches at 9 bases. The germline V gene has CDR1 LGHDT and CDR2 YNNKEL (reference sequence). The junction had 4 bases not matched to a gene; V was cut back by 1 base and J by 2 bases. This CDR3 has 16 amino acids. The CDR3 loop is CASSQGASGTTDTQYF. The CDR3 DNA reads TGTGCCAGCAGCCAAGGGGCTAGCGGGACCACAGATACGCAGTATTTT.

This clonotype was detected once. The germline gene is not matched at one end of the junction; a read error may be the cause. The chain combines TRBV4-1 with TRBJ1-4; perhaps TRBD1 as D (5 bases). The CDR3 is 14 amino acids. From germline, CDR1 is MGHRA and CDR2 YSYEKL. In DNA form, the CDR3 reads TGCGCCAGCAGCCAAGCAGGGTTTGGTGAAAACCTGTTTTTT. Translating gives CASSQAGFGENLFF.

This clonotype showed up many times. DNA of the CDR3: TGTGCCAGCAACTCGCCGGGGGGAAGGTCCTATAATTCACCCCTCCACTTT. This sequence encodes CASNSPGGRSYNSPLHF. The chain is built from TRBV28 and TRBJ1-6; D may be TRBD1 (5 bases). CDR3 size: 17 residues. CDR1 and CDR2 from the germline V gene are MDHEN and SYDVKM. Trimming took off 7 bases at V and 1 base at J, with 17 bases between the two ends.

The chain uses TRBV16 and TRBJ1-5; D may be TRBD1 (6 bases). V was pared by 0 bases and J by 2 bases, with 14 bases between. Germline V gene sequence: CDR1 KGHSY, CDR2 FQNENV. This CDR3 region has 17 residues. CDR3: CASSQSFRGAGNQPQHF. CDR3 sequence (DNA): TGTGCCAGCAGCCAATCATTTCGGGGGGCTGGCAATCAGCCCCAGCATTTT.

This clonotype was counted ten times or more. The genes are TRBV3-1 and TRBJ2-7, with 7 bases lining up with TRBD2. V shed 4 bases and J 4 bases; nucleotides not matched to a gene: 10. This CDR3 spans 15 amino acids. Germline V gene lookup returns CDR1 LGHDT and CDR2 YNNKEL (reference sequence). This CDR3 reads CASSPRTRGVYEQYF. The DNA for the CDR3 is TGTGCCAGCAGCCCCCGGACTAGGGGAGTATACGAGCAGTACTTC.

This clonotype turned up a few times. The V and J genes are TRBV30 and TRBJ2-7, with D tentatively TRBD1 or TRBD2 (5 bases each). The CDR3 has 11 amino acids. V was cut by 3 bases and J by 7 bases, with 10 bases left in between. Germline loops: CDR1 GTSNPN, CDR2 SVGIG (reference sequence). The CDR3 bases are TGTGCCTGGAGGCGAGGGGATGAGCAGTACTTC. Translation: CAWRRGDEQYF.

The table lists this clonotype with many counts. The chain uses TRBV18 and TRBJ1-2, with a possible D match to TRBD1 (6 bases). Trimming stripped 8 bases from V and 5 bases from J, with 21 bases between. CDR1 and CDR2 from the germline V gene are KGHSH and LQKENI. This CDR3 contains 15 residues. CDR3 protein: CASGQTQADQYGYTF. DNA for the CDR3: TGTGCCAGCGGACAGACACAGGCCGACCAATATGGCTACACCTTC.

A note on this clonotype: A much larger clone lies a single base off, so this may be a read error. Because it lacks the conserved phenylalanine or tryptophan at the end, this CDR3 is likely a read error. The J gene is TRBJ2-7, the V gene TRBV27; no definite D call. Germline values: CDR1 MNHEY, CDR2 SMNVEV (reference sequence). The CDR3 totals 11 residues. V was trimmed by 4 bases and J by 3 bases, leaving 4 bases between them. The DNA for the CDR3 is TGTGCCAGCAGTTCCTACTACGAGCAGTACCTC. Residues: CASSSYYEQYL.

This clonotype was recorded many times. J is TRBJ1-1 and V is TRBV7-2; D is uncertain. The CDR3 contains 13 residues. CDR1 and CDR2 (germline): SGHTA, FQGNSA. Trimming removed 2 bases from V and 7 bases from J, with 11 bases in between. The CDR3 sequence is CASSLPDSLEAFF. In DNA form, the CDR3 reads TGTGCCAGCAGCTTACCTGACTCTCTTGAAGCTTTCTTT.

The rearrangement uses TRBV28 and TRBJ1-1; TRBD1 matches 7 bases. Germline values: CDR1 MDHEN, CDR2 SYDVKM. The CDR3 runs 13 residues. The junction had 10 bases not matched to a gene; V was cut back by 10 bases and J by 5 bases. CDR3 DNA sequence: TGTGCCACCTGGATCAGGGGGAATACTGAAGCTTTCTTT. This translates into CATWIRGNTEAFF.

The chain couples TRBV19 to TRBJ1-2; TRBD1 matches at 7 bases. V was pared by 4 bases and J by 4 bases, with 6 bases of the junction left unmatched. CDR3 size: 14 residues. The germline gives CDR1 LNHDA, CDR2 SQIVND (reference sequence). In DNA, the CDR3 is TGTGCCAGTAGTAGCTCCGGGACAGTCTATGGCTACACCTTC. Protein product: CASSSSGTVYGYTF.

A word on this clonotype: At one boundary the junction diverges from the germline segment, which might be a read error. The rearrangement joins TRBV6-2 or TRBV6-3 to TRBJ1-5, with TRBD1 as a possible D gene (5 bases). The CDR3 has 13 residues. Germline V lookup: CDR1 MNHEY, CDR2 SVGEGT. The CDR3 protein is CANSYGGNQPQHF. DNA for the CDR3: TGTGCCAACAGTTACGGGGGGAATCAGCCCCAGCATTTT.

This clonotype was counted between two and nine times. The V and J genes are TRBV6-1 and TRBJ1-2, with D uncertain. Germline loops: CDR1 MNHNS, CDR2 SASEGT. The CDR3 is 12 residues long. V lost 3 bases to trimming and J lost 8 bases, with 10 bases between them. The CDR3 is CASSDKGYGYTF. The CDR3 DNA follows: TGTGCCAGCAGTGATAAGGGTTACGGCTACACCTTC.

V is TRBV3-1 and J is TRBJ1-2; 7 nucleotides agree with TRBD1. There are 14 residues in the CDR3. The ends lost 0 bases at V and 8 bases at J; junction bases unmatched: 6. Germline CDR1 LGHDT, CDR2 YNNKEL (reference sequence). The CDR3 here is CASSQDKGARGYTF. CDR3 DNA sequence: TGTGCCAGCAGCCAAGATAAGGGGGCGAGAGGCTACACCTTC.

This clonotype was seen ten or more times. This chain links TRBV6-1 with TRBJ2-7; TRBD1 matches at 9 bases. Germline loops: CDR1 MNHNS, CDR2 SASEGT. This CDR3 comprises 14 residues. J lost 7 bases, V lost 5 bases, and 9 bases had no gene match. The CDR3 region has the DNA TGTGCCAGCAGTCTCCCGGGACAGGGCTGGGAGCAGTACTTC. Translating it yields CASSLPGQGWEQYF.

This clonotype was seen repeatedly, ten times or more. The CDR3 here is CASSTTGWNTEAFF. The CDR3 nucleotides are TGTGCCAGCAGTACAACAGGTTGGAACACTGAAGCTTTCTTT. The chain combines TRBV27 with TRBJ1-1; D is perhaps TRBD1 (5 bases). V gave up 5 bases and J gave up 1 base, with 11 bases separating them. The CDR3 loop spans 14 amino acids. Germline loops: CDR1 MNHEY, CDR2 SMNVEV (reference sequence).

This clonotype has just a few counts. J is TRBJ1-5 and V is TRBV6-1; 9 nucleotides match TRBD1. The CDR3 runs to 16 residues. Trimming took 6 bases from V and 0 from J; bases not matched to a gene: 6. From germline, CDR1 is MNHNS and CDR2 SASEGT. The CDR3, as DNA: TGTGCCAGCAGGGGGACAGGGATAAGTAGCAATCAGCCCCAGCATTTT. Protein sequence: CASRGTGISSNQPQHF.

This clonotype was seen many times. The V gene is TRBV7-9, the J gene TRBJ1-5, with 8 bases aligning to TRBD1. After removal of 5 bases from V and 0 bases from J, the junction contained 15 bases not matched to a gene. The CDR3 extends over 19 amino acids. Germline CDR1 reads SEHNR; CDR2 reads FQNEAQ (reference sequence). CDR3 sequence (DNA): TGTGCCAGCAGCCAAACGGTTGGACAGGGTGGGTATAGCAATCAGCCCCAGCATTTT. It codes for CASSQTVGQGGYSNQPQHF.

Only a few counts were recorded for this clonotype. The genes are TRBV5-6 and TRBJ1-1; D not certain. This CDR3 contains 14 residues. The germline V gene has CDR1 SGHDT and CDR2 YYEEEE. Between the trimmed V and J ends, which lost 5 bases and 0 bases, there was a span of 11 bases. Here the CDR3 reads CASRRETLNTEAFF. DNA of the CDR3: TGTGCCAGCAGGCGCGAGACGTTGAACACTGAAGCTTTCTTT.

This clonotype was seen repeatedly, ten times or more. This chain connects TRBV28 to TRBJ2-5; tentatively, D is TRBD2 (5 bases). Trimming took 5 bases from V and 2 from J, leaving 15 bases between them. Germline V gives CDR1 MDHEN, CDR2 SYDVKM. CDR3 length equals 15 residues. The CDR3 reads CASSPPPRAQETQYF. The DNA of the CDR3 is TGTGCCAGCAGTCCACCCCCGCGGGCACAAGAGACCCAGTACTTC.

This clonotype was picked up a small number of times. This chain uses TRBV28 with TRBJ2-3, with 10 nucleotides matching TRBD2. V lost 5 bases to trimming and J lost 3 bases; unmatched junction nucleotides: 5. Looked up from germline, CDR1 is MDHEN and CDR2 is SYDVKM. The CDR3 has 15 amino acids. The CDR3: CASSPASGSTDTQYF. The DNA of the CDR3 is TGTGCCAGCAGTCCCGCTAGCGGGAGTACAGATACGCAGTATTTT.

This clonotype appeared many times. This chain connects TRBV20-1 to TRBJ2-7; 7 nucleotides align to TRBD1. Germline V gene sequence: CDR1 DFQATT, CDR2 SNEGSKA (reference sequence). The CDR3 has 15 amino acids. Losses at the gene ends were 5 bases for V and 0 bases for J; bases not matched to a gene: 10. CDR3: CSAETDRVNSYEQYF. The CDR3 DNA sequence: TGCAGTGCTGAGACAGACAGGGTGAACTCCTACGAGCAGTACTTC.

This clonotype showed up just a few times. The chain couples TRBV4-2 to TRBJ2-4, with D possibly being TRBD2 (7 bases). This CDR3 spans 14 amino acids. CDR1 and CDR2 from the germline V gene are LGHNA and YNFKEQ. V shed 1 base and J shed 7 bases, with 11 bases lying between them. The DNA for the CDR3 is TGTGCCAGCAGCCAAGGAGGGGGGGCTAACATTCAGTACTTC. Translated: CASSQGGGANIQYF.

This chain connects TRBV18 to TRBJ1-1; the D is unclear. Trimming removed 6 bases from V and 0 bases from J, with 11 bases in between. Germline assignment: CDR1 KGHSH and CDR2 LQKENI. CDR3 length equals 14 residues. CDR3 nucleotide sequence: TGTGCCAGCTCCCATGGCAAAGTGAACACTGAAGCTTTCTTT. It specifies CASSHGKVNTEAFF. The full variable domain, rest sourced from reference TRBV18 and TRBJ1-1, is NAGVMQNPRHLVRRRGQEARLRCSPMKGHSHVYWYRQLPEEGLKFMVYLQKENIIDESGMPKERFSAEFPKEGPSILRIQQVVRGDSAAYFCASSHGKVNTEAFFGQGTRLTVV.

This clonotype was counted ten times or more. The chain is built from TRBV28 and TRBJ2-1; 8 positions agree with TRBD1. The CDR3 is 15 amino acids. V shed 2 bases, J shed 6 bases, and the junction held 6 bases outside the gene matches. Per germline, CDR1 MDHEN and CDR2 SYDVKM. CDR3 protein: CASSLGRTGINEQFF. The CDR3 region has the DNA TGTGCCAGCAGTTTAGGCCGGACAGGGATCAATGAGCAGTTCTTC.

This clonotype was counted at least ten times. The chain links TRBV12-3 or TRBV12-4 to TRBJ1-1; D is possibly TRBD1 (5 bases). V lost 5 bases, J lost 1 base, and 14 bases lay in between. The CDR3 runs 15 residues. The CDR3, as DNA: TGTGCCAGCAGTCTTTCCCGGGACGGGAACACTGAAGCTTTCTTT. Its translation: CASSLSRDGNTEAFF.